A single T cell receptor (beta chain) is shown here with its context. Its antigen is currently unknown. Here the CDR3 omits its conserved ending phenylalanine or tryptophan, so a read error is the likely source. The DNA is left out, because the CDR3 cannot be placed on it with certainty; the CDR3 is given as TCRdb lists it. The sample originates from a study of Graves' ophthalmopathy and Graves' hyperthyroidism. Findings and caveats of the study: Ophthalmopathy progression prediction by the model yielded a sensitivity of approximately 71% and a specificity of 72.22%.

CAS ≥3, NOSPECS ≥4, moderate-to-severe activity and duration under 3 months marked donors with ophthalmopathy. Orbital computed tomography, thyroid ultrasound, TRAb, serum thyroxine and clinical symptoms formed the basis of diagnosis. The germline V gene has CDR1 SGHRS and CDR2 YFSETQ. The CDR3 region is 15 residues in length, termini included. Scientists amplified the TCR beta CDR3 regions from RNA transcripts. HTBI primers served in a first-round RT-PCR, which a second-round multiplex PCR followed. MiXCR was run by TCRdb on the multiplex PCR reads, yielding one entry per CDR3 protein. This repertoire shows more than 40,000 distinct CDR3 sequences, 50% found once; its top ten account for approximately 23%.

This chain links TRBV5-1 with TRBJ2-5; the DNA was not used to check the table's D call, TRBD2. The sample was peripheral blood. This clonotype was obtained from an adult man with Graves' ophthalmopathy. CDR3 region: CASSSDPPGLAGDHH.